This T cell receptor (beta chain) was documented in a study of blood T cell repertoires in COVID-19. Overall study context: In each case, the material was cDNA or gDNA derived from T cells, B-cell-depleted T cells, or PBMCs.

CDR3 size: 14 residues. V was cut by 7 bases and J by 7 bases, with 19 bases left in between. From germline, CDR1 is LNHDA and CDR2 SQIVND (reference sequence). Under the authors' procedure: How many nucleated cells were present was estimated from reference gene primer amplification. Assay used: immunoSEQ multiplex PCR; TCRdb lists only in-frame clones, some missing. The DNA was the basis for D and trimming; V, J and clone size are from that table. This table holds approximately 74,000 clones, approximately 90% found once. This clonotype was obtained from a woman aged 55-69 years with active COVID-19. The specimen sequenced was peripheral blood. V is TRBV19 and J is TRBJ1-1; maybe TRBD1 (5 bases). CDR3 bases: TGTGCCAGTACTCCGACAGTTACGAGCCTTGAAGCTTTCTTT. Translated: CASTPTVTSLEAFF.